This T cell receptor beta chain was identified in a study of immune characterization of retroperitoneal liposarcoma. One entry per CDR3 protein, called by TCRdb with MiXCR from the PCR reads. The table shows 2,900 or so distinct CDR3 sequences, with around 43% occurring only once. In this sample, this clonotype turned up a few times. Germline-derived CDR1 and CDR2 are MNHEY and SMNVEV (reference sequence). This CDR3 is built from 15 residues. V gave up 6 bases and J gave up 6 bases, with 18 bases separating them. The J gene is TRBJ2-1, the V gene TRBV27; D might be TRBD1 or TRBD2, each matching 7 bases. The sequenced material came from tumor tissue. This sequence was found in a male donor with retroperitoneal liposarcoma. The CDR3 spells CASSRGGQPGNEQFF. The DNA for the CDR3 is TGTGCCAGCAGCCGCGGGGGACAGCCTGGCAATGAGCAGTTCTTC.